This TCR beta chain was captured in a study of T cells in Graves' hyperthyroidism and ophthalmopathy. This clonotype was counted at least ten times. The target antigen is unknown. Among the patients, aged 18 to 65, hyperthyroidism was newly diagnosed and had lasted under 2 months. Exclusion followed for patients with uncontrolled infection, other autoimmune disease, pregnancy or lactation. An approximately 9.8 ml volume of fresh peripheral blood provided the PBMCs. What was amplified from RNA transcripts were TCR beta CDR3 regions. In the first-round RT-PCR of the TCR CDR3, the HTBI primer set was used. TCRdb reprocessed the multiplex PCR reads with MiXCR, giving one entry per CDR3 protein. The sample shows about 380,000 distinct CDR3 sequences, 14% of them seen only once. The study's findings and limits: Most thyroid clonotypes expanded above 0.001 appeared in blood too.

The germline V gene encodes CDR1 SNHLY and CDR2 FYNNEI. The CDR3 runs to 15 residues. V lost 8 bases and J 2 bases, leaving 18 bases between the germline ends. The chain links TRBV2 to TRBJ2-5, with D unresolved. Material: blood. The sequence was collected from a woman in her fifties or sixties with Graves' hyperthyroidism. The DNA of the CDR3 is TGTGCCAGCTATCTGGCTAGAGATATTCAAGAGACCCAGTACTTC. Protein sequence: CASYLARDIQETQYF. The entire variable domain, with the rest obtained from reference TRBV2 and TRBJ2-5, is as follows: EPEVTQTPSHQVTQMGQEVILRCVPISNHLYFYWYRQILGQKVEFLVSFYNNEISEKSEIFDDQFSVERPDGSNFTLKIRSTKLEDSAMYFCASYLARDIQETQYFGPGTRLLVL.